The rows below give T cell receptor beta chains drawn from one sample of a study of blood T cell repertoires in COVID-19. Clones were sequenced by immunoSEQ multiplex PCR, and TCRdb holds only the in-frame ones, with some missing. The table lists around 250,000 clones, 91% of them singletons. Sample: PBMCs or T cells enriched from blood (not recorded which). The receptor source for this set is a human donor in a cohort exposed to, infected with or recovered from COVID-19 (not recorded which). The donor label of this sample is uncertain. Each CDR3 is given with its conserved first and last residue. The order of the fields is J gene, V gene, CDR3 length, CDR3 protein.

TRBJ1-1	TRBV12-3/TRBV12-4	13	CASRKRTGAEAFF
TRBJ2-3	TRBV30	16	CAWSVGDILVTDTQYF
TRBJ1-5	TRBV7-8	18	CASSLRGRQGALGQPQHF
TRBJ1-4	TRBV18	15	CASSLADPTNEKLFF
TRBJ2-2	TRBV7-2	12	CASSLNTGELFF
TRBJ2-5	TRBV3-1/TRBV3-2	15	CASSQGTGGGETQYF
TRBJ1-5	TRBV27	17	CASSLKPDRSGNQPQHF
TRBJ1-5	TRBV30	13	CAWGGQGSQPQHF
TRBJ1-5	TRBV19	16	CASIRANGQTNQPQHF
TRBJ2-7	TRBV6-6	14	CASTNTGRGYEQYF
TRBJ1-2	TRBV9	15	CASSVGLGSNYGYTF
TRBJ2-3	TRBV7-3	14	CASSEQGAWDTQYF
TRBJ2-2	TRBV5-4	17	CASSPTSARANTGELFF
TRBJ2-5	TRBV18	17	CASSPPIFQGARETQYF
TRBJ1-3	TRBV5-1	15	CASSLLGDLRNTIYF
TRBJ2-2	TRBV27	16	CASSFYSRVGTGELFF
TRBJ1-5	TRBV5-1	14	CASSLEQGRQPQHF
TRBJ1-3	TRBV6-5	16	CASSYSNSGVGNTIYF
TRBJ1-2	TRBV4-1	15	CASSSQTFRGRGYTF
TRBJ1-1	TRBV9	13	CASSRHLWYPAFF
TRBJ1-4	TRBV7-2	13	CASSPRVYEKLFF
TRBJ1-1	TRBV6-5	14	CASSFRGPDTEAFF